One sample yielded the 13 T cell receptor beta chains listed below, sequenced in a study of T cells in Graves' hyperthyroidism and ophthalmopathy. Amplification targeted TCR beta CDR3 regions from RNA transcripts. The HTBI set primed first-round TCR CDR3 RT-PCR. TCRdb reprocessed the multiplex PCR reads via MiXCR and lists one record per CDR3 protein. The table records 500,000 to 750,000 distinct CDR3 sequences, 13% to 15% of them present only once. What was sequenced was blood. The receptor set was obtained from a young woman with Graves' ophthalmopathy.

This clonotype appeared a few times. The chain has TRBV4-1 and TRBJ1-6; D is ambiguous. V lost 4 bases, J lost 0 bases, and 28 bases lay in between. CDR3 length: 22 amino acids. CDR1 MGHRA and CDR2 YSYEKL come from the germline V gene. This chain's CDR3 is CASSRDARRMTRAPSYNSPLHF. CDR3 nucleotides: TGCGCCAGCAGCCGCGATGCAAGGAGGATGACCAGAGCCCCCTCCTATAATTCACCCCTCCACTTT.

The chain uses TRBV7-9 and TRBJ2-7, with 9 bases aligning to TRBD2. The CDR3 contains 15 residues. From germline, CDR1 is SEHNR and CDR2 FQNEAQ (reference sequence). After removal of 6 bases from V and 2 bases from J, the junction contained 8 bases not matched to a gene. CDR3 sequence: CASRGGGTSTYEQYF. CDR3 bases: TGTGCCAGCAGGGGGGGGGGGACTAGCACCTACGAGCAGTACTTC.

Many counts were recorded for this clonotype. The chain couples TRBV27 to TRBJ2-7, with TRBD2 identical over 11 bases. Per the germline V gene, CDR1 is MNHEY and CDR2 is SMNVEV (reference sequence). The CDR3 has 14 residues. The V gene end was trimmed by 7 bases and the J gene end by 4 bases; junction bases not matched to a gene: 6. The CDR3 DNA is TGTGCCAGCACCGGGACTAGCGGTCTATACGAGCAGTACTTC. This codes for CASTGTSGLYEQYF.

This clonotype was recorded at least ten times. The CDR3 DNA follows: TGCGCCAGCAGCTTGGCAAGGACAGGGGTCAACGAGCAGTTCTTC. Translation gives CASSLARTGVNEQFF. The chain has TRBV5-1 and TRBJ2-1; 9 positions match TRBD1. Trimming cost V 0 bases and J 10 bases; bases outside gene matches: 8. Germline CDR1 and CDR2: SGHRS and YFSETQ. The CDR3 runs to 15 residues.

This clonotype was found many times. The chain has TRBV15 and TRBJ2-5; TRBD1 is a possible D gene (5 bases). Germline V gene lookup returns CDR1 LNHNV and CDR2 YYDKDF (reference sequence). The V and J ends lost 0 bases and 4 bases respectively, with 12 bases between them. The CDR3 runs 15 residues. CDR3 sequence reads: CATSRDRAIGETQYF. CDR3 sequence (DNA): TGTGCCACCAGCAGAGACAGGGCGATTGGAGAGACCCAGTACTTC.

This clonotype showed up many times. This rearrangement joins TRBV7-2 to TRBJ2-4, with 9 bases matching TRBD1. Losses at the gene ends were 4 bases for V and 6 bases for J; bases not matched to a gene: 7. This CDR3 is built from 15 residues. The germline V gene encodes CDR1 SGHTA and CDR2 FQGNSA. As DNA, the CDR3 is TGTGCCAGCAGCTCCAGGACAGGGGCTGGAAACATTCAGTACTTC. This codes for CASSSRTGAGNIQYF.

This clonotype was counted between two and nine times. This rearrangement joins TRBV28 to TRBJ2-7; D could derive from TRBD1 or TRBD2 (6 bases each). Per the germline V gene, CDR1 is MDHEN and CDR2 is SYDVKM. The CDR3 runs to 17 residues. Trimming removed 8 bases at V and 2 bases at J, with 25 bases between. This CDR3 is CASSRGGQGLFPYEQYF. In DNA, the CDR3 is TGTGCCAGCTCCAGAGGAGGGCAGGGGCTATTCCCCTACGAGCAGTACTTC.

This clonotype has a count of ten or more. The rearrangement joins TRBV7-2 to TRBJ1-2; 10 nucleotides agree with TRBD1. The CDR3 length is 13 residues. CDR1 and CDR2 from the germline V gene are SGHTA and FQGNSA. The ends lost 5 bases at V and 8 bases at J; junction bases unmatched: 5. CDR3 sequence reads: CASSPDRGQGYTF. In DNA, the CDR3 is TGTGCCAGCAGCCCCGACAGGGGGCAAGGCTACACCTTC. Filled out from reference TRBV7-2 and TRBJ1-2, the complete variable domain reads GAGVSQSPSNKVTEKGKDVELRCDPISGHTALYWYRQSLGQGLEFLIYFQGNSAPDKSGLPSDRFSAERTGGSVSTLTIQRTQQEDSAVYLCASSPDRGQGYTFGSGTRLTVV.

This clonotype was counted between two and nine times. V gene TRBV9 combines with J gene TRBJ2-7; either TRBD1 or TRBD2 may fit D (5 bases each). Germline V CDR1 and CDR2: SGDLS, YYNGEE. CDR3 size: 14 residues. The V and J ends lost 0 bases and 4 bases respectively, with 11 bases between them. CDR3 DNA: TGTGCCAGCAGCGTAGATCCCGGGGCATACGAGCAGTACTTC. This gives the protein CASSVDPGAYEQYF. Full variable domain (remainder filled in from reference TRBV9 and TRBJ2-7): DSGVTQTPKHLITATGQRVTLRCSPRSGDLSVYWYQQSLDQGLQFLIQYYNGEERAKGNILERFSAQQFPDLHSELNLSSLELGDSALYFCASSVDPGAYEQYFGPGTRLTVT.

This clonotype was counted many times. The chain combines TRBV7-3 with TRBJ2-1; TRBD2 matches 12 bases. J was trimmed by 7 bases and V by 2 bases; bases with no gene match: 3. The CDR3 covers 15 residues. Germline lookup yields CDR1 SGHTA and CDR2 FQGTGA. CDR3 region: CASSLLAGGGNEQFF. As DNA, the CDR3 is TGTGCCAGCAGCTTACTAGCGGGAGGGGGGAATGAGCAGTTCTTC.

This clonotype appeared many times. This chain links TRBV6-2 or TRBV6-3 with TRBJ2-7; 7 positions agree with TRBD2. CDR3 length equals 16 residues. J lost 7 bases, V lost 4 bases, and 16 bases had no gene match. Germline lookup yields CDR1 MNHEY and CDR2 SVGEGT. In nucleotides, the CDR3 is TGTGCCAGCAGTTCAACCACGGGACTACTACTTTTGGAGCAGTACTTC. It specifies CASSSTTGLLLLEQYF.

The table lists this clonotype with a few counts. The chain employs TRBV9 and TRBJ1-3; D remains unclear. Per the germline V gene, CDR1 is SGDLS and CDR2 is YYNGEE. The CDR3 length is 15 residues. Trimming cost V 0 bases and J 4 bases, with 11 bases left between them. The CDR3 protein is CASSVGAGVGNTIYF. The CDR3 DNA is TGTGCCAGCAGCGTAGGGGCTGGGGTAGGAAACACCATATATTTT. Drawing the rest from reference TRBV9 and TRBJ1-3, the complete variable domain is DSGVTQTPKHLITATGQRVTLRCSPRSGDLSVYWYQQSLDQGLQFLIQYYNGEERAKGNILERFSAQQFPDLHSELNLSSLELGDSALYFCASSVGAGVGNTIYFGEGSWLTVV.

This clonotype was counted ten times or more. The gene calls are TRBV6-1 and TRBJ1-1, with 8 nucleotides matching TRBD1. The CDR3 is 12 residues long. Germline lookup yields CDR1 MNHNS and CDR2 SASEGT. V trimming: 10 bases; J trimming: 5 bases; junction bases outside the gene matches: 6. CDR3 protein: CAKAGGGTEAFF. Written as DNA, the CDR3 is TGTGCCAAAGCAGGGGGCGGAACTGAAGCTTTCTTT.